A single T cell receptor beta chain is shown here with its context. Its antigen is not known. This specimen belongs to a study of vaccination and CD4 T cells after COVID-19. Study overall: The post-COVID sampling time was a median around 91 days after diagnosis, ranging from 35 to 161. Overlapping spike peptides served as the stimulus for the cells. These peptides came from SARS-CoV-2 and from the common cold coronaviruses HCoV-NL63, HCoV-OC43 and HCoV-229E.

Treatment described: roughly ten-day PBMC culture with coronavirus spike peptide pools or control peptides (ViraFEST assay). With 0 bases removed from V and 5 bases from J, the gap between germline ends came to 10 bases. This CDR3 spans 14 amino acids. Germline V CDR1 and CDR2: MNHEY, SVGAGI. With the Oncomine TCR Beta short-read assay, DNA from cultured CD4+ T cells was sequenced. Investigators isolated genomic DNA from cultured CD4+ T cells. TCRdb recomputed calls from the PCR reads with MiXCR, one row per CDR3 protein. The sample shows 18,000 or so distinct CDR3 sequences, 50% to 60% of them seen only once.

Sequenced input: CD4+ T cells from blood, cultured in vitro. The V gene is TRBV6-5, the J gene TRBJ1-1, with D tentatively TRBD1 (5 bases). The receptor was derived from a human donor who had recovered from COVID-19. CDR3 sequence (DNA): TGTGCCAGCAGTTACTCGCACAGGTTGACTGAAGCTTTCTTT. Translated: CASSYSHRLTEAFF.